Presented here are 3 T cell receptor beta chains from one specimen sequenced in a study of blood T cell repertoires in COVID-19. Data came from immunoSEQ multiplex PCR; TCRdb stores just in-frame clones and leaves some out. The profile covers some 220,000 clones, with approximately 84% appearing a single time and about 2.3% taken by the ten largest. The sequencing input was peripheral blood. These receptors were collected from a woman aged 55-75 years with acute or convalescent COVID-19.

The CDR3 loop is CASSLSGSEEKLFF. CDR3 in DNA: TGCGCCAGCAGCTTGTCAGGGTCGGAAGAAAAACTGTTTTTT. This chain joins TRBV5-1 and TRBJ1-4; a weak D match, TRBD1 (5 bases). CDR1 and CDR2 from the germline V gene are SGHRS and YFSETQ. The V end lost 1 base, the J end lost 8 bases, and 12 bases lay between the germline ends. The CDR3 has 14 residues.

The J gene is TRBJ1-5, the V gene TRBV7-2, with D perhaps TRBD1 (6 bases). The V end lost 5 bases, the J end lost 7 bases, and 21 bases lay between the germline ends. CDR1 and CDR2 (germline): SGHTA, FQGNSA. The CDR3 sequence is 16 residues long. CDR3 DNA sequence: TGTGCCAGCAGCCCGACCAGGGCAGGGGCAAGGCAGCCCCAGCATTTT. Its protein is CASSPTRAGARQPQHF. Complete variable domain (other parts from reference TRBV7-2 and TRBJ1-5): GAGVSQSPSNKVTEKGKDVELRCDPISGHTALYWYRQSLGQGLEFLIYFQGNSAPDKSGLPSDRFSAERTGGSVSTLTIQRTQQEDSAVYLCASSPTRAGARQPQHFGDGTRLSIL.

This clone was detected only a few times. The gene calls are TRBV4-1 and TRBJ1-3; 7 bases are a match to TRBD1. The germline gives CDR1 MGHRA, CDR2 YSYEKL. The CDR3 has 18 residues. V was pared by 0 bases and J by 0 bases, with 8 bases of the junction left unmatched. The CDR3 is CASSQDPRTGASGNTIYF. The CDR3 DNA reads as TGCGCCAGCAGCCAAGACCCCCGGACAGGAGCCTCTGGAAACACCATATATTTT.